A selection of T cell receptor beta chains follows, all from one sample in a study of T cells in Graves' hyperthyroidism and ophthalmopathy. One entry per CDR3 protein, called by TCRdb with MiXCR from the multiplex PCR reads. The profile shows fewer than 600,000 distinct CDR3 sequences, 14% of them singletons. The sample was blood. The receptors here all came from a woman aged 40 to 50 with Graves' hyperthyroidism. The CDR3 runs from the conserved cysteine through the conserved F or W. Fields, in order: V gene, J gene, CDR3 protein.

TRBV20-1	TRBJ2-7	CSASNLADTYEQYF
TRBV12-3/TRBV12-4	TRBJ1-1	CACSPYRAGGTEAFF
TRBV6-1	TRBJ2-1	CASRTTSGNYNEQFF
TRBV18	TRBJ1-5	CASSPTGDNQPQHF
TRBV5-1	TRBJ2-7	CASSTSGRASYEQYF
TRBV2	TRBJ2-1	CASRGGEGGIWDEQFF
TRBV3-1	TRBJ2-7	CASSQDGGSFYEQYF
TRBV9	TRBJ1-1	CASSPHGNTEAFF
TRBV2	TRBJ2-3	CASGGDTSTDTQYF
TRBV24-1	TRBJ2-4	CATSDSGGQLFGDGNIQYF
TRBV12-3/TRBV12-4	TRBJ1-5	CASSFARSNQPQHF
TRBV30	TRBJ1-2	CASTGVMGYGYTF
TRBV20-1	TRBJ2-3	CSARSHPGLIEMDTQYF
TRBV19	TRBJ2-3	CASSSRPGWGSTDTQYF
TRBV2	TRBJ2-2	CASSEGGTGELFF
TRBV5-1	TRBJ2-2	CASSLREGHAAGELFF
TRBV28	TRBJ1-2	CASSFPTGTSNYGYTF
TRBV28	TRBJ2-5	CASCGQGETQYF
TRBV5-1	TRBJ1-2	CASSLSQGRGPYGYTF
TRBV12-3/TRBV12-4	TRBJ2-7	CASSLLGSYEQYF
TRBV12-3/TRBV12-4	TRBJ2-7	CASGHGDEQYF
TRBV2	TRBJ1-5	CASSEFGPGLGQPQHF
TRBV2	TRBJ1-1	CASTRDRDTEAFF
TRBV25-1	TRBJ1-4	CASTWTGRTEKLFF
TRBV18	TRBJ2-1	CASSPPTSGRRNEQFF
TRBV27	TRBJ2-3	CASSSLRPKNSTDTQYF
TRBV3-1	TRBJ1-1	CASSQGLIRNTEAFF
TRBV7-8	TRBJ1-1	CASIIGFTNTEAFF
TRBV29-1	TRBJ1-2	CSVGTVLRKANYGYTF
TRBV4-1	TRBJ2-3	CASSQVGASSTDTQYF
TRBV28	TRBJ1-1	CASRTGNDVGTEAFF
TRBV11-3	TRBJ2-1	CASSLEAGGNEQFF